Following are 30 T cell receptor beta chains from one sample sequenced in a study of long-term antiretroviral therapy in people with HIV. Version v3.0 of the immunoSEQ assay was performed at survey level. The protocol was immunoSEQ multiplex PCR, while the TCRdb copy is restricted to in-frame clones and leaves out a portion. The profile shows about 16,000 clones, 81% of them singletons. The specimen was unsorted PBMCs, collected 1.2 years before starting antiretroviral therapy. The source of these receptors is a man aged 25 to 40 with HIV.

V is TRBV4-3 and J is TRBJ2-1; 8 bases match TRBD2. V lost 5 bases and J lost 3; bases outside the gene matches: 6. Per the germline V gene, CDR1 is LGHNA and CDR2 is YSLEER. This CDR3 has 15 residues. The CDR3 DNA is TGCGCCAGCAGCGTCGGGACTAGGGGCTACAATGAGCAGTTCTTC. Protein product: CASSVGTRGYNEQFF.

The J gene is TRBJ2-4, the V gene TRBV2; D is perhaps TRBD1 or TRBD2 (5 bases each). The CDR3 is made up of 13 amino acids. Germline CDR1 SNHLY, CDR2 FYNNEI. The V gene lost 1 base and the J gene lost 6 bases, with 7 bases spanning the gap. The CDR3 sequence is CASSEERGNIQYF. As DNA, the CDR3 is TGTGCCAGCAGTGAAGAGAGGGGAAACATTCAGTACTTC.

The V and J genes are TRBV6-5 and TRBJ2-7; 10 bases line up with TRBD1. Trimming cost V 6 bases and J 4 bases; bases outside gene matches: 9. Germline CDR1 reads MNHEY; CDR2 reads SVGAGI. CDR3 length: 15 residues. The CDR3 loop reads CASRPGTGVNYEQYF. The DNA of the CDR3 is TGTGCCAGCAGACCCGGGACAGGGGTTAATTACGAGCAGTACTTC.

The chain couples TRBV7-2 to TRBJ2-4; either TRBD1 or TRBD2 may fit D (5 bases each). The V gene's germline CDR1 is SGHTA and CDR2 FQGNSA. V was shortened by 5 bases and J by 0 bases, with 11 bases between the two germline ends. CDR3 length equals 15 residues. CDR3 amino acids: CASSGDRLAKNIQYF. CDR3 DNA: TGTGCCAGCAGCGGGGACCGATTAGCCAAAAACATTCAGTACTTC.

The chain employs TRBV28 and TRBJ1-1; the D is unclear. Trimming removed 6 bases from V and 13 bases from J, with 15 bases in between. CDR3 length: 11 amino acids. The germline CDR1 and CDR2 sequences are MDHEN and SYDVKM. The chain's CDR3 is CASSQQARNFF. The CDR3 bases are TGTGCCAGCAGCCAACAAGCACGGAATTTCTTT.

This clone was detected only a few times. V and J are TRBV11-2 and TRBJ2-3; unclear D gene. The V gene lost 0 bases and the J gene lost 10 bases, with 11 bases spanning the gap. CDR3 length: 13 residues. The germline V gene has CDR1 SGHAT and CDR2 FQNNGV. The DNA for the CDR3 is TGTGCCAGCAGCTTAGATCCTGACTTCGCGCAGTATTTT. Amino acids: CASSLDPDFAQYF.

The chain employs TRBV11-2 and TRBJ2-2; D not certain. The CDR3 length is 13 residues. The V and J ends lost 0 bases and 5 bases respectively, with 4 bases between them. Germline CDR1 is SGHAT and CDR2 is FQNNGV. The CDR3 region has the DNA TGTGCCAGCAGCTTAGATTTAACCGGGGAGCTGTTTTTT. Translation: CASSLDLTGELFF.

The V and J genes are TRBV5-4 and TRBJ2-1, with D perhaps TRBD2 (6 bases). Germline V lookup: CDR1 SGHNT, CDR2 YYREEE (reference sequence). This CDR3 is built from 15 residues. V was pared by 0 bases and J by 0 bases, with 7 bases between. CDR3: CASSLGGDSYNEQFF. CDR3 nucleotides: TGTGCCAGCAGCTTGGGGGGGGACTCCTACAATGAGCAGTTCTTC.

This clone was detected only a few times. This CDR3 is also generated by other DNA sequences in the sample. The chain combines TRBV5-1 with TRBJ1-2; D unclear. This CDR3 spans 13 amino acids. Deletions cut 0 bases from V and 1 base from J, with 4 bases between. CDR1 is SGHRS and CDR2 is YFSETQ in the germline V gene. CDR3 nucleotides: TGCGCCAGCAGCTTGGACAGTAACTATGGCTACACCTTC. Translated: CASSLDSNYGYTF.

The V call is TRBV6-1, the J call TRBJ2-7; D gene unclear. With 5 bases removed from V and 5 bases from J, the gap between germline ends came to 16 bases. The CDR3 covers 14 residues. Per the germline V gene, CDR1 is MNHNS and CDR2 is SASEGT. CDR3 amino acids: CASSLDGRLDEQYF. In nucleotides, the CDR3 is TGTGCCAGCAGTTTAGACGGCCGCCTCGACGAGCAGTACTTC.

The chain carries TRBV19 and TRBJ2-1; 9 bases fit TRBD2. Trimming at V came to 3 bases and at J to 1 base, leaving 4 bases not matched to a gene. The V gene's germline CDR1 is LNHDA and CDR2 SQIVND (reference sequence). The CDR3 is 16 residues long. CDR3 loop: CASSILTSGSYNEQFF. The DNA for the CDR3 is TGTGCCAGTAGTATTCTAACTAGCGGGTCCTACAATGAGCAGTTCTTC.

The genes are TRBV4-1 and TRBJ2-1; no clear D. Germline V lookup: CDR1 MGHRA, CDR2 YSYEKL. V shed 1 base and J shed 7 bases, with 8 bases lying between them. This CDR3 is built from 13 residues. The CDR3 loop reads CASSQVRVNEQFF. CDR3 DNA: TGCGCCAGCAGCCAAGTTCGTGTAAATGAGCAGTTCTTC.

This chain uses TRBV5-1 with TRBJ2-7, with 10 bases lining up with TRBD2. The CDR3 length is 17 residues. CDR1 and CDR2 from the germline V gene are SGHRS and YFSETQ. The ends lost 3 bases at V and 4 bases at J; junction bases unmatched: 13. CDR3 in amino acids: CASSWGNGLAETYEQYF. Written as DNA, the CDR3 is TGCGCCAGCAGCTGGGGGAATGGACTAGCGGAAACTTACGAGCAGTACTTC.

V and J are TRBV29-1 and TRBJ2-1; no reliable D call. Trimming removed 7 bases from V and 0 bases from J, with 10 bases in between. Germline loops: CDR1 SQVTM, CDR2 ANQGSEA. The CDR3 is 13 amino acids. The CDR3, as DNA: TGCAGCGCTACTAAGAGCTCCTACAATGAGCAGTTCTTC. Its protein product is CSATKSSYNEQFF.

The chain has TRBV10-3 and TRBJ1-6; D is undetermined. Trimming removed 3 bases at V and 4 bases at J, with 13 bases between. CDR1 and CDR2 from the germline V gene are ENHRY and SYGVKD. The CDR3 covers 16 residues. CDR3 amino acids: CAISDPLAEYNSPLHF. The CDR3 DNA reads TGTGCCATCAGTGACCCTTTGGCAGAGTATAATTCACCCCTCCACTTT.

The chain couples TRBV19 to TRBJ2-1; 7 nucleotides line up with TRBD2. Trimming at V came to 1 base and at J to 2 bases, leaving 2 bases not matched to a gene. This CDR3 region has 15 residues. Germline lookup yields CDR1 LNHDA and CDR2 SQIVND (reference sequence). Here the CDR3 reads CASSIVGLAYNEQFF. The CDR3 bases are TGTGCCAGTAGTATAGTTGGACTAGCCTACAATGAGCAGTTCTTC.

This sequence joins TRBV6-5 and TRBJ1-1, with D perhaps matching TRBD1 (6 bases). CDR1 is MNHEY, CDR2 SVGAGI, per germline. The CDR3 loop spans 11 amino acids. Trimming shortened V by 7 bases and J by 4 bases, and 7 bases separated the two germline ends. The CDR3 here is CASKQGTEAFF. CDR3 DNA sequence: TGTGCCAGCAAACAGGGCACTGAAGCTTTCTTT.

The V and J genes are TRBV6-5 and TRBJ2-7; 7 positions match TRBD1. Trimming at V came to 6 bases and at J to 5 bases, leaving 13 bases not matched to a gene. The germline V gene encodes CDR1 MNHEY and CDR2 SVGAGI. This CDR3 spans 15 amino acids. The CDR3 sequence: CASRFGTDPFNEQYF. The CDR3 DNA sequence: TGTGCCAGCAGATTCGGGACAGATCCTTTTAACGAGCAGTACTTC.

The chain joins TRBV27 to TRBJ2-3; TRBD2 aligns across 14 bases. V was pared by 5 bases and J by 1 base, with 8 bases of the junction left unmatched. This CDR3 is 18 amino acids long. Germline V gene lookup returns CDR1 MNHEY and CDR2 SMNVEV (reference sequence). The CDR3 region is CASSKTSGRARGTDTQYF. The DNA for the CDR3 is TGTGCCAGCAGTAAGACTAGCGGGAGGGCCAGGGGCACAGATACGCAGTATTTT.

This rearrangement joins TRBV19 to TRBJ1-2; 9 bases line up with TRBD1. The CDR3 totals 14 residues. Germline V lookup: CDR1 LNHDA, CDR2 SQIVND (reference sequence). Germline trimming cut 4 bases from V and 7 bases from J; bases unmatched to any gene: 7. This CDR3 is CASSTPGQGLGYTF. For the CDR3, the DNA is TGTGCCAGTAGTACCCCGGGACAGGGTCTTGGCTACACCTTC.

This clone was seen only a few times. The rearrangement links TRBV5-1 to TRBJ2-6; D is uncertain. Germline-derived CDR1 and CDR2 are SGHRS and YFSETQ. The CDR3 contains 15 residues. The V end was cut by 4 bases, the J end by 0 bases, with 8 bases between. This CDR3 reads CASSGDGSGANVLTF. The DNA of the CDR3 is TGCGCCAGCAGCGGCGACGGCTCTGGGGCCAACGTCCTGACTTTC.

This clone showed up just once. The gene calls are TRBV27 and TRBJ2-7, with 10 bases lining up with TRBD2. This CDR3 has 14 amino acids. Germline V lookup: CDR1 MNHEY, CDR2 SMNVEV (reference sequence). The V segment lost 7 bases and the J segment 2 bases; nucleotides outside the gene matches: 5. The chain's CDR3 is CASTPSGRAYEQYF. The CDR3 region has the DNA TGTGCCAGCACCCCAAGCGGGAGGGCCTACGAGCAGTACTTC.

The chain is built from TRBV29-1 and TRBJ2-7, with TRBD2 matching 10 bases. Per germline, CDR1 SQVTM and CDR2 ANQGSEA. The J segment lost 2 bases and the V segment lost 4 bases, leaving 2 bases of the junction unmatched. The CDR3 covers 13 residues. CDR3 in DNA: TGCAGCGTTGCTGGACTAGCGGCCTACGAGCAGTACTTC. This codes for CSVAGLAAYEQYF.

The chain is built from TRBV5-6 and TRBJ2-7; TRBD1 matches at 10 bases. With V trimmed by 4 bases and J by 4 bases, 11 bases remained unmatched. The CDR3 length is 16 residues. Germline CDR1 SGHDT, CDR2 YYEEEE. The CDR3 sequence: CASSITTGGRGYEQYF. The CDR3, as DNA: TGTGCCAGCAGCATCACGACAGGGGGCAGGGGTTACGAGCAGTACTTC.

The genes are TRBV7-9 and TRBJ2-1; a possible D gene is TRBD2 (6 bases). The germline CDR1 and CDR2 sequences are SEHNR and FQNEAQ (reference sequence). Trimming took 5 bases from V and 4 from J, leaving 18 bases between them. The CDR3 has 16 residues. The CDR3 loop is CASSLLSGLNYNEQFF. The CDR3 region has the DNA TGTGCCAGCAGCCTCCTCTCGGGACTTAATTACAATGAGCAGTTCTTC.

The chain combines TRBV25-1 with TRBJ2-1; 10 bases agree with TRBD1. J lost 4 bases, V lost 4 bases, and 4 bases had no gene match. The CDR3 has 15 amino acids. The germline V gene encodes CDR1 MGHDK and CDR2 SYGVNS. Written as DNA, the CDR3 is TGTGCCAGCAGTGGACAGGGGGCGCGTTACAATGAGCAGTTCTTC. It is translated as CASSGQGARYNEQFF.

V is TRBV4-1 and J is TRBJ2-2; the match to TRBD2 covers 10 bases. CDR1 MGHRA and CDR2 YSYEKL come from the germline V gene. J lost 6 bases, V lost 6 bases, and 16 bases had no gene match. This CDR3 comprises 18 residues. The CDR3 reads CASSPQLAGGLLPGELFF. The CDR3 DNA reads as TGCGCCAGCAGTCCTCAGTTAGCGGGGGGCCTTCTTCCCGGGGAGCTGTTTTTT.

This sequence joins TRBV4-2 and TRBJ1-2; tentatively, D is TRBD1 (6 bases). The CDR3 runs 14 residues. Germline CDR1 and CDR2: LGHNA and YNFKEQ. V dropped 5 bases and J dropped 4 bases, with 14 bases sitting between them. CDR3 DNA: TGTGCCAGCAGCTCCACAGGGAGCAGCTATGGCTACACCTTC. It specifies CASSSTGSSYGYTF.

This clone came up a few times. This chain connects TRBV7-2 to TRBJ1-2; D gene unclear. V was shortened by 7 bases and J by 4 bases, with 25 bases between the two germline ends. The CDR3 spans 17 residues. CDR1 and CDR2 from the germline V gene are SGHTA and FQGNSA. The CDR3 nucleotides read TGTGCCAGCACCTCCGGCGGAGGCCCTGGGTGGATCTATGGCTACACCTTC. Encoded protein: CASTSGGGPGWIYGYTF.

As DNA, the CDR3 is TGTGCCAGTAGCCCCTTGACAGACTCTGGGGCCAACGTCCTGACTTTC. This translates into CASSPLTDSGANVLTF. The chain combines TRBV19 with TRBJ2-6, with D maybe TRBD1 (5 bases). V was trimmed by 6 bases and J by 0 bases, leaving 12 bases between them. CDR3 length: 16 residues. The germline CDR1 and CDR2 sequences are LNHDA and SQIVND (reference sequence).